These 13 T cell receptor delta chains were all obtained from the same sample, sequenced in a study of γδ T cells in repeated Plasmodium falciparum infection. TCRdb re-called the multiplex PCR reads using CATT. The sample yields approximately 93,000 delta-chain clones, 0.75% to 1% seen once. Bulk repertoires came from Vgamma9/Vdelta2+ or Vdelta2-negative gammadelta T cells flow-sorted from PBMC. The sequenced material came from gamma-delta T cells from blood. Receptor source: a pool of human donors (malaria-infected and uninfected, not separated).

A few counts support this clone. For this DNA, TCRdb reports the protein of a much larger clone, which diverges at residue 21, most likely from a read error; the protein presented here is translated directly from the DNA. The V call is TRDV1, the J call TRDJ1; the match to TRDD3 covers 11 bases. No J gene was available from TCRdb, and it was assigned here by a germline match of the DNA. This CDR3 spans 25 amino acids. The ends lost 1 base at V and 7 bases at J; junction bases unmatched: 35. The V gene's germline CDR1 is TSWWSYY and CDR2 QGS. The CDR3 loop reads CALGEQKNLALPYLLGDMVDGKLIF. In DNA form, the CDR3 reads TGTGCTCTTGGGGAACAGAAAAATCTCGCCTTGCCTTATTTACTGGGGGATATGGTGGACGGTAAACTCATCTTT.

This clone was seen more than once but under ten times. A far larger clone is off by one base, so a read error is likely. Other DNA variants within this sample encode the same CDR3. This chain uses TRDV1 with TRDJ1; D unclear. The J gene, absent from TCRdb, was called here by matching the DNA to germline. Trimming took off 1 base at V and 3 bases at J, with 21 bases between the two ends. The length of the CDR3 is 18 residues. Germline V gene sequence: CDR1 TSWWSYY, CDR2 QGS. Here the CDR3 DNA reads TGTGCTCTTGGGGAACGCCCCAAGGAATATCGGTGTGCCGATAAACTCATCTTT. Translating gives CALGERPKEYRCADKLIF.

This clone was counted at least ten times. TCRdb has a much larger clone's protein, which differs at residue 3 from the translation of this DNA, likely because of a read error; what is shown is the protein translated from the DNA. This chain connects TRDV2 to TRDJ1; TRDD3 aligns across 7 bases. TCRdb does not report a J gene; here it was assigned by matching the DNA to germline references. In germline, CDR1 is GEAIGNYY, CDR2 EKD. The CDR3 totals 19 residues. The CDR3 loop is CARDTPWDTKGPYTDKLIF. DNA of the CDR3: TGTGCCCGTGACACCCCATGGGATACTAAAGGCCCGTACACCGATAAACTCATCTTT.

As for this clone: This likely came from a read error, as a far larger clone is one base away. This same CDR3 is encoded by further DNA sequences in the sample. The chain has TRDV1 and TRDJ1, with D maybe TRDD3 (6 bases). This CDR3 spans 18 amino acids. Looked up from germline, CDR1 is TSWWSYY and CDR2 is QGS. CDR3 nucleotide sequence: TGTGCTCTTGGGATACACCTAGGCCTGGGGACCCACACCGATAAGCTCATCTTT. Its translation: CALGIHLGLGTHTDKLIF.

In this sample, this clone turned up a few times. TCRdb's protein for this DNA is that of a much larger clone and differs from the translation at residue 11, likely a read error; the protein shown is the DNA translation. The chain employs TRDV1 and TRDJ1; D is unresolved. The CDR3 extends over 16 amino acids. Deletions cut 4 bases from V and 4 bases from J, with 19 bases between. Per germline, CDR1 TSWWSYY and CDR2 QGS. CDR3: CALGGTSPPTDDKLIF. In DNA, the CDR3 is TGTGCTCTTGGGGGTACTTCTCCACCAACCGACGATAAACTCATCTTT.

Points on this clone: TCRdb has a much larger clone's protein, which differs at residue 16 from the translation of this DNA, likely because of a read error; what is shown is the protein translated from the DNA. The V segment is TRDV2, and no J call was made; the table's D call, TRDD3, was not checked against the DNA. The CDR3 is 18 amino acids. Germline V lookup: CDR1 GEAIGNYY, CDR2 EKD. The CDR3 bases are TGTGCCTGTGACACTCTGGGGGATACAGCTATAGGGGCCGATAAACCCATCTTT. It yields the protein CACDTLGDTAIGADKPIF.

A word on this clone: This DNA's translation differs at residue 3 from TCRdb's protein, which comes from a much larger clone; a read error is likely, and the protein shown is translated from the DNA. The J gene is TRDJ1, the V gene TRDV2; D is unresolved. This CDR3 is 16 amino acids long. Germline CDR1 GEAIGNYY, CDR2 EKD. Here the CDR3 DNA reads TGTGCCTTTGACACCGTCACTCCGGGTTACACCGATAAACTCATCTTT. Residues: CAFDTVTPGYTDKLIF.

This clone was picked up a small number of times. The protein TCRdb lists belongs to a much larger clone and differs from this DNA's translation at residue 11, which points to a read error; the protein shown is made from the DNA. CDR3 nucleotide sequence: TGTGCTCTTGGGGACTGCACTGGGGGATACGGGAAACTCATCTTT. It specifies CALGDCTGGYGKLIF. This chain joins TRDV1 and TRDJ1, with 13 bases aligning to TRDD3. From germline, CDR1 is TSWWSYY and CDR2 QGS. The CDR3 consists of 15 residues. V dropped 3 bases and J dropped 8; count of bases not matched to a gene: 6.

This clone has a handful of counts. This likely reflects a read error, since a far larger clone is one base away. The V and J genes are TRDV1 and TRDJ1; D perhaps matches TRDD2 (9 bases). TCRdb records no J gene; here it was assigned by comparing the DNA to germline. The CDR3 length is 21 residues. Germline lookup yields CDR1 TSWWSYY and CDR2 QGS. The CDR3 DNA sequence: TGTGCTCTTGGGGACCAACCTTCCTACGACTGGGGGTTCGTGTACACCGACAAACTCATCTTT. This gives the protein CALGDQPSYDWGFVYTDKLIF.

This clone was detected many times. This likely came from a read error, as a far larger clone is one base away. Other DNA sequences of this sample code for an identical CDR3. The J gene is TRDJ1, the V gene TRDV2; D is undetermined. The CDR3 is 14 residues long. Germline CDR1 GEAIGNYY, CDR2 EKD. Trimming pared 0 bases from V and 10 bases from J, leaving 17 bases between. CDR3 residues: CACDTPFVVGVLIF. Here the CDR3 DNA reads TGTGCCTGTGACACCCCTTTCGTAGTTGGCGTACTCATCTTT.

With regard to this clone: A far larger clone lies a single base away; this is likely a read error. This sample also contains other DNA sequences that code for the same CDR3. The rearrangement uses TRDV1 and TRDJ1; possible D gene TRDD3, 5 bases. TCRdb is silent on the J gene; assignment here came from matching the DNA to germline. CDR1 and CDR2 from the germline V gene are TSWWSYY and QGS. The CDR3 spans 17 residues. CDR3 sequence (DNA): TGTGCTCTCGGGGAACGCCTCTTCTCCCGGGGAGAAGATAAACTCATCTTT. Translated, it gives CALGERLFSRGEDKLIF.

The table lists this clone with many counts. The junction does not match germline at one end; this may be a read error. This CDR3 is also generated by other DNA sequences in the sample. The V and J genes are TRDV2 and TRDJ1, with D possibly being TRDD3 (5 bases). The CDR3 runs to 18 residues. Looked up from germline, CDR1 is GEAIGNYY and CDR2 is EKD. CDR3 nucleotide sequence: TGTGCCTGTGACACAATCTCCCGGGGGGCTTCGTACACCGATAAGCTCATCTTT. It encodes CACDTISRGASYTDKLIF.

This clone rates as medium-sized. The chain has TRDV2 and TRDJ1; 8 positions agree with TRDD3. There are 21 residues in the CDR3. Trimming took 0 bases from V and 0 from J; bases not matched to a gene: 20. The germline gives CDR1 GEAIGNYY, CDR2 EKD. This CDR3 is CACDTKFLEGIRGIHTDKLIF. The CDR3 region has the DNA TGTGCCTGTGACACCAAATTCCTAGAAGGGATACGCGGCATCCACACCGATAAACTCATCTTT.